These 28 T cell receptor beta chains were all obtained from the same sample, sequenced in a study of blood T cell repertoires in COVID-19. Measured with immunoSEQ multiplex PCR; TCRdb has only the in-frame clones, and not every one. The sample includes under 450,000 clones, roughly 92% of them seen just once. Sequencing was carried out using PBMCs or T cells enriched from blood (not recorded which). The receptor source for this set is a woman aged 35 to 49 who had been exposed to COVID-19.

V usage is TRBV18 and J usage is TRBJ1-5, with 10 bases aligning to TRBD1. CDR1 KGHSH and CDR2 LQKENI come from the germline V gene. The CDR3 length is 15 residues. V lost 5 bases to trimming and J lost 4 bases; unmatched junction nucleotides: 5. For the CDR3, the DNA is TGTGCCAGCTCATCTCTGGGACAGGGGAATCAGCCCCAGCATTTT. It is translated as CASSSLGQGNQPQHF.

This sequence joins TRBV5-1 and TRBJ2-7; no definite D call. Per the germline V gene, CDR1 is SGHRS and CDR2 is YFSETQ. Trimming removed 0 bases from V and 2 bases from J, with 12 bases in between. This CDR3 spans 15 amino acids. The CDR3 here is CASSLDSRSTYEQYF. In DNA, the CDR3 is TGCGCCAGCAGCTTGGACTCGAGGAGTACCTACGAGCAGTACTTC.

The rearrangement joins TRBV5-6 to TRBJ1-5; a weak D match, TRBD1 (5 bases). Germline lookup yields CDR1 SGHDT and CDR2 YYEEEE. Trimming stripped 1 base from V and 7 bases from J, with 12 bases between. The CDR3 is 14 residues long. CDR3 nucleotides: TGTGCCAGCAGCTTGTGGGGCGTAAGCCAGCCCCAGCATTTT. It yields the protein CASSLWGVSQPQHF.

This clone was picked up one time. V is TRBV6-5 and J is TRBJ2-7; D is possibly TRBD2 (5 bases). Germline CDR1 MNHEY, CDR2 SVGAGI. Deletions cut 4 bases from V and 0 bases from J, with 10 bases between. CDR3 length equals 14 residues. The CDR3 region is CASSSRGSSYEQYF. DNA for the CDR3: TGTGCCAGCAGTTCCCGAGGGTCCTCCTACGAGCAGTACTTC.

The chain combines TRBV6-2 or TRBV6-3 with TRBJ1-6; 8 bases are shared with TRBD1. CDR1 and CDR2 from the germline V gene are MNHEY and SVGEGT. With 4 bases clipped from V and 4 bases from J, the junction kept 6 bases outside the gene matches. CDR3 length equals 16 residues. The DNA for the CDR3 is TGTGCCAGCAGTTCCGTACGACAGGGGTATAATTCACCCCTCCACTTT. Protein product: CASSSVRQGYNSPLHF.

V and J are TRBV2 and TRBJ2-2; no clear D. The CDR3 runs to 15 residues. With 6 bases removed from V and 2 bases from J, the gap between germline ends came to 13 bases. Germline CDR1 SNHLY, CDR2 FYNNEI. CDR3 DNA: TGTGCCAGCAGAGCCAATCGTGTTAACACCGGGGAGCTGTTTTTT. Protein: CASRANRVNTGELFF.

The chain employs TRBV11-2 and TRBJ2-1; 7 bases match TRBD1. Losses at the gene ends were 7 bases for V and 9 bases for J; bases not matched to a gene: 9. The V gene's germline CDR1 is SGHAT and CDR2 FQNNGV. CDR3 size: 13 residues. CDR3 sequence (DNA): TGTGCCAGCAACCCCGACAGGGCCGGTGAGCAGTTCTTC. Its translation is CASNPDRAGEQFF.

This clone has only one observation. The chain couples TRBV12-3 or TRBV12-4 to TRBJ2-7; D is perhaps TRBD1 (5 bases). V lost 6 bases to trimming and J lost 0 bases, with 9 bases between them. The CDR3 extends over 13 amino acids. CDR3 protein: CASRQGSSYEQYF. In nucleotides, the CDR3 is TGTGCCAGCAGGCAGGGCAGCTCCTACGAGCAGTACTTC.

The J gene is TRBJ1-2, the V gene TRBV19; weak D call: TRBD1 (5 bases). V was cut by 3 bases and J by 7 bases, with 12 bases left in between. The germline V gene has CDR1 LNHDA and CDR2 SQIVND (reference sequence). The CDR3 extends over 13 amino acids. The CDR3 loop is CASSIRGDRGYTF. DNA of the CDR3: TGTGCCAGTAGTATTCGGGGGGATCGTGGCTACACCTTC.

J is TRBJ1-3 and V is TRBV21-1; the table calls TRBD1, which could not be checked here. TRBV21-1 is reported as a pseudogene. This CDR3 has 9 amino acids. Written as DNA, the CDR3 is TGTGCCAGCCCGGCCCCCAGGGATTTT. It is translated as CASPAPRDF.

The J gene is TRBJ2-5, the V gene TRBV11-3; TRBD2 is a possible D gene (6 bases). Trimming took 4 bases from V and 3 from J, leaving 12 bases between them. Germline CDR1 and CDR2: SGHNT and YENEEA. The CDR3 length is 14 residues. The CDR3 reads CASSSATGEETQYF. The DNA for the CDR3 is TGTGCCAGCAGCTCAGCGACGGGAGAAGAGACCCAGTACTTC.

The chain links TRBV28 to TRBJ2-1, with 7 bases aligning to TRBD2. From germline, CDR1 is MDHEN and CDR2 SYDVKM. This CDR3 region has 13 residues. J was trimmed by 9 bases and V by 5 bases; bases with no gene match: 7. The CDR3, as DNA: TGTGCCAGCAGTGAAGAGCGGGGAGGTGAGCAGTTCTTC. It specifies CASSEERGGEQFF.

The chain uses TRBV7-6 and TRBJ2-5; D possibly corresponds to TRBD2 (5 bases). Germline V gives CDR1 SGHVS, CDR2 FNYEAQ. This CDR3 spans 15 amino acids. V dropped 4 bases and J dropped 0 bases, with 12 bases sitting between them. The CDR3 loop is CASSSRPADQETQYF. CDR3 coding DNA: TGTGCCAGCAGCTCCCGACCAGCGGACCAAGAGACCCAGTACTTC. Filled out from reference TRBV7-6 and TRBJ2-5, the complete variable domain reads GAGVSQSPRYKVTKRGQDVALRCDPISGHVSLYWYRQALGQGPEFLTYFNYEAQQDKSGLPNDRFSAERPEGSISTLTIQRTEQRDSAMYRCASSSRPADQETQYFGPGTRLLVL.

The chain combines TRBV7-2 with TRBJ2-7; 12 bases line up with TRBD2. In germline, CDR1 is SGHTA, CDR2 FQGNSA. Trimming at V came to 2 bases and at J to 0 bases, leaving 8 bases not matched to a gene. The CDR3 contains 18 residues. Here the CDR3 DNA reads TGTGCCAGCAGCTTAAGGCAGGGACTAGCGGGTAGCTCCTACGAGCAGTACTTC. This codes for CASSLRQGLAGSSYEQYF.

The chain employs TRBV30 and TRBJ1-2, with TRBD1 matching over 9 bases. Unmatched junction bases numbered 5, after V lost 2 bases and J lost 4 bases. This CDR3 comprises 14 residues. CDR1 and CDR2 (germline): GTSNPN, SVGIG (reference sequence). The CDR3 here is CAWSNGQGPYGYTF. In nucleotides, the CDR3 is TGTGCCTGGAGTAACGGACAGGGGCCCTATGGCTACACCTTC.

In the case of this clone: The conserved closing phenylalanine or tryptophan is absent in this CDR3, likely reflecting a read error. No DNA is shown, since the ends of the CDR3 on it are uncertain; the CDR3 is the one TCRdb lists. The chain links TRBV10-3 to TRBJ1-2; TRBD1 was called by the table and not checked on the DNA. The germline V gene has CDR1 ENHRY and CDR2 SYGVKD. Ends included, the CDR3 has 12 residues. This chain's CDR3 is CAISESQGPSGL.

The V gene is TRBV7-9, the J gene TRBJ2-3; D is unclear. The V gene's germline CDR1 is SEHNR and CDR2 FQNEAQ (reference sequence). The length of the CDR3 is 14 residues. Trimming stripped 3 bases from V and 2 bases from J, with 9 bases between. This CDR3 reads CASSFQFDTDTQYF. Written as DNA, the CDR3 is TGTGCCAGCAGCTTCCAGTTTGACACAGATACGCAGTATTTT.

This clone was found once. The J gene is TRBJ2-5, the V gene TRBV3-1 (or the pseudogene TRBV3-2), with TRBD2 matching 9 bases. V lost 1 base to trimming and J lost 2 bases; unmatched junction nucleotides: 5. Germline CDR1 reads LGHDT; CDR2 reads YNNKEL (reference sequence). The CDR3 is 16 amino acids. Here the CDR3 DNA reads TGTGCCAGCAGCCAAGCCAGCGGGGGGCGGCAAGAGACCCAGTACTTC. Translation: CASSQASGGRQETQYF.

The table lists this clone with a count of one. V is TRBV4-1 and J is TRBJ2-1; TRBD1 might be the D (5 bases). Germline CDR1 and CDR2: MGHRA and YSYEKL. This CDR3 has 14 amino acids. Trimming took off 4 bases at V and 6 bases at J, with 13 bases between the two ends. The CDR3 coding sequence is TGCGCCAGCAGCCCACAGGACCCGCCCAATGAGCAGTTCTTC. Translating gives CASSPQDPPNEQFF.

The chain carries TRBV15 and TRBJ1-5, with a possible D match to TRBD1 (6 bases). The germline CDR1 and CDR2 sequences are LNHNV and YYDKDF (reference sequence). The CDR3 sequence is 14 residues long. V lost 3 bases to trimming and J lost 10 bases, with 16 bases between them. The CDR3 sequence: CATSSRKTGQPQHF. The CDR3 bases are TGTGCCACCAGCAGTAGAAAAACGGGACAACCCCAGCATTTT.

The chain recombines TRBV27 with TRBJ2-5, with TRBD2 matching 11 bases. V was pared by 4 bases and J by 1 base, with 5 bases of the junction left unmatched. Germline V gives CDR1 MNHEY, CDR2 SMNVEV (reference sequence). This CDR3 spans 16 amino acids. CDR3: CASSYGLAGSQETQYF. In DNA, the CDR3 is TGTGCCAGCAGTTACGGACTAGCGGGCTCCCAAGAGACCCAGTACTTC.

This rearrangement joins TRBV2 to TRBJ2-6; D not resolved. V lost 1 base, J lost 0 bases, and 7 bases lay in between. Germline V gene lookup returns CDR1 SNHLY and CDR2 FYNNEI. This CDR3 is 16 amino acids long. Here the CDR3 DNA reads TGTGCCAGCAGTGAAGGCAGGATCTCTGGGGCCAACGTCCTGACTTTC. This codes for CASSEGRISGANVLTF.

The CDR3: CASSFSTHRSAGNTIYF. The CDR3 DNA reads as TGTGCCAGCAGCTTTTCGACCCATCGAAGCGCTGGAAACACCATATATTTT. V gene TRBV7-9 combines with J gene TRBJ1-3; no clear D gene. Germline V gene lookup returns CDR1 SEHNR and CDR2 FQNEAQ (reference sequence). V lost 3 bases and J 2 bases, leaving 17 bases between the germline ends. CDR3 length: 17 residues.

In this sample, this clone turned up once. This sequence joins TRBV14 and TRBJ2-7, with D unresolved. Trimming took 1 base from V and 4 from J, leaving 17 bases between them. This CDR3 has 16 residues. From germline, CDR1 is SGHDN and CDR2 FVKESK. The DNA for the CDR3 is TGTGCCAGCAGCCAAGGGGCCCGCAGTGCCGATTACGAGCAGTACTTC. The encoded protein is CASSQGARSADYEQYF.

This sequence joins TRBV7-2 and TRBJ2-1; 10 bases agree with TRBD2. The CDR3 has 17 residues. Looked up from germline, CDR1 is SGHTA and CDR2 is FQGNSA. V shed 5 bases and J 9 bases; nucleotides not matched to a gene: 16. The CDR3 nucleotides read TGTGCCAGCAGCCTATCATATAGCGGGAGGATAGGGGGTGAGCAGTTCTTC. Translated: CASSLSYSGRIGGEQFF.

This CDR3 reads CASSPRDTTNEKLFF. The CDR3 bases are TGTGCCAGCAGCCCTCGGGACACAACTAATGAAAAACTGTTTTTT. This chain uses TRBV7-9 with TRBJ1-4; possible D gene TRBD1, 6 bases. This CDR3 is 15 amino acids long. Trimming stripped 5 bases from V and 0 bases from J, with 10 bases between. CDR1 and CDR2 (germline): SEHNR, FQNEAQ (reference sequence).

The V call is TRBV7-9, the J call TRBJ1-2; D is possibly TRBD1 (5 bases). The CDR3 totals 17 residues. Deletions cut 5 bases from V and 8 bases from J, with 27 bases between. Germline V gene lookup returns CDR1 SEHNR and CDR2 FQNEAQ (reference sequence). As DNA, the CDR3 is TGTGCCAGCAGCCAATCCAGTGCAGGGTCTTCGTGGTGGGGCTACACCTTC. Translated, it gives CASSQSSAGSSWWGYTF.

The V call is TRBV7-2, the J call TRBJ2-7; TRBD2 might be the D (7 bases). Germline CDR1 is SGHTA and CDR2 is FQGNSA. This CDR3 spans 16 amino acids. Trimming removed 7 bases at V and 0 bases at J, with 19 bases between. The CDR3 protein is CASTVVGGQSSYEQYF. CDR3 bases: TGTGCCAGCACCGTCGTGGGGGGGCAGAGCTCCTACGAGCAGTACTTC.